These 31 T cell receptor beta chains originate from one sample sequenced in a study of T cells after somatic rescue of genetic block. Data came from immunoSEQ multiplex PCR; TCRdb stores just in-frame clones and leaves some out. This sample has approximately 10,000 clones, with around 74% found just once. The sample was peripheral blood mononuclear cells (PBMCs). The receptors here all came from a boy aged 5-17 years.

The chain carries TRBV25-1 and TRBJ2-2; perhaps TRBD2 as D (5 bases). This CDR3 spans 14 amino acids. Trimming removed 6 bases at V and 3 bases at J, with 11 bases between. Looked up from germline, CDR1 is MGHDK and CDR2 is SYGVNS. The CDR3 loop is CASRKWRDTGELFF. The CDR3 nucleotides read TGTGCCAGCAGAAAATGGCGGGACACCGGGGAGCTGTTTTTT.

The chain is built from TRBV9 and TRBJ1-2, with 7 bases fitting TRBD1. The V and J ends lost 0 bases and 6 bases, in that order; junction bases with no gene match: 8. The germline gives CDR1 SGDLS, CDR2 YYNGEE. There are 15 residues in the CDR3. The CDR3 region has the DNA TGTGCCAGCAGCGTAGCTCCGGACAGGTTGGATGGCTACACCTTC. It yields the protein CASSVAPDRLDGYTF.

This chain uses TRBV18 with TRBJ1-3, with 7 bases fitting TRBD1. Per the germline V gene, CDR1 is KGHSH and CDR2 is LQKENI. V shed 3 bases, J shed 4 bases, and the junction held 9 bases outside the gene matches. CDR3 length: 16 residues. This CDR3 reads CASSPVTQGIGNTIYF. DNA of the CDR3: TGTGCCAGCTCACCCGTAACACAGGGGATCGGAAACACCATATATTTT. The complete variable domain, with remaining parts taken from reference TRBV18 and TRBJ1-3, reads NAGVMQNPRHLVRRRGQEARLRCSPMKGHSHVYWYRQLPEEGLKFMVYLQKENIIDESGMPKERFSAEFPKEGPSILRIQQVVRGDSAAYFCASSPVTQGIGNTIYFGEGSWLTVV.

The rearrangement joins TRBV27 to TRBJ2-1; 11 positions agree with TRBD2. Germline assignment: CDR1 MNHEY and CDR2 SMNVEV (reference sequence). The CDR3 is made up of 16 amino acids. J was trimmed by 9 bases and V by 5 bases; bases with no gene match: 12. The CDR3 bases are TGTGCCAGCAGTCCCGACCCCCAACTAGCGGGAGTTGAGCAGTTCTTC. As protein: CASSPDPQLAGVEQFF.

V and J are TRBV6-1 and TRBJ2-5; no definite D call. The CDR3 runs to 11 residues. Germline-derived CDR1 and CDR2 are MNHNS and SASEGT. The ends were cut back, 8 bases at V and 5 bases at J, with 9 bases in the middle. In DNA form, the CDR3 reads TGTGCCAGCGGGTGGTGGGAGACCCAGTACTTC. Amino acid sequence: CASGWWETQYF.

This rearrangement joins TRBV6-6 to TRBJ1-4, with D hard to call. CDR3 size: 14 residues. The germline V and J ends were trimmed by 8 bases and 0 bases, with 10 bases remaining between them. CDR1 MNHNY and CDR2 SVGAGI come from the germline V gene (reference sequence). CDR3 nucleotide sequence: TGTGCCAGCCGTGGCTTTACAACTAATGAAAAACTGTTTTTT. This gives the protein CASRGFTTNEKLFF.

This sequence joins TRBV2 and TRBJ1-4; D is perhaps TRBD1 (6 bases). The germline V and J ends were trimmed by 2 bases and 2 bases, with 15 bases remaining between them. Germline CDR1 is SNHLY and CDR2 is FYNNEI. The CDR3 is 17 amino acids. The CDR3 region is CASSEKWGRKTNEKLFF. The CDR3 DNA reads as TGTGCCAGCAGTGAAAAGTGGGGGCGGAAGACTAATGAAAAACTGTTTTTT.

V and J are TRBV5-1 and TRBJ2-5; possible D gene TRBD1, 5 bases. From germline, CDR1 is SGHRS and CDR2 YFSETQ. The CDR3 is made up of 13 amino acids. V was shortened by 2 bases and J by 5 bases, with 10 bases between the two germline ends. The CDR3 DNA reads as TGCGCCAGCAGCTTCGTGGGGCAGGAGACCCAGTACTTC. Its translation is CASSFVGQETQYF. The full variable domain, completed using reference TRBV5-1 and TRBJ2-5, is KAGVTQTPRYLIKTRGQQVTLSCSPISGHRSVSWYQQTPGQGLQFLFEYFSETQRNKGNFPGRFSGRQFSNSRSEMNVSTLELGDSALYLCASSFVGQETQYFGPGTRLLVL.

The rearrangement uses TRBV5-4 and TRBJ2-5; the match to TRBD1 covers 8 bases. The J segment lost 3 bases and the V segment lost 4 bases, leaving 2 bases of the junction unmatched. Germline lookup yields CDR1 SGHNT and CDR2 YYREEE (reference sequence). The CDR3 has 13 amino acids. The CDR3 is CASSKDREETQYF. The CDR3 DNA follows: TGTGCCAGCAGCAAGGACAGGGAAGAGACCCAGTACTTC.

The chain couples TRBV19 to TRBJ2-5; TRBD1 matches at 9 bases. The J call is doubtful: the DNA matches TRBJ2-7 better. Germline lookup yields CDR1 LNHDA and CDR2 SQIVND (reference sequence). The CDR3 consists of 14 residues. CDR3 nucleotides: TGTGCCAGTAGTATCCAGGGACAGGGATACGAGCAGTACTTC. Translating it yields CASSIQGQGYEQYF.

The V and J genes are TRBV6-5 and TRBJ2-1, with a possible D match to TRBD1 (6 bases). V dropped 0 bases and J dropped 5 bases, with 14 bases sitting between them. In germline, CDR1 is MNHEY, CDR2 SVGAGI. The CDR3 length is 16 residues. The DNA for the CDR3 is TGTGCCAGCAGTTACTCGAGGTACAGGGCAAACAATGAGCAGTTCTTC. It codes for CASSYSRYRANNEQFF.

This clone was recorded only once. V usage is TRBV30 and J usage is TRBJ1-6, with D possibly being TRBD1 (5 bases). This CDR3 is built from 18 residues. Looked up from germline, CDR1 is GTSNPN and CDR2 is SVGIG (reference sequence). V lost 1 base to trimming and J lost 0 bases, with 16 bases between them. The CDR3 spells CAWSGPTGGGSYNSPLHF. The CDR3 DNA reads as TGTGCCTGGAGTGGACCTACTGGGGGAGGCTCCTATAATTCACCCCTCCACTTT.

The sample holds one count of this clone. This sequence joins TRBV5-5 and TRBJ2-7; no firm D call. CDR1 SGHKS and CDR2 YYEKEE come from the germline V gene (reference sequence). V was trimmed by 2 bases and J by 5 bases, leaving 5 bases between them. This CDR3 has 11 residues. The CDR3 sequence is CASSLLHEQYF. The DNA for the CDR3 is TGTGCCAGCAGCTTATTACACGAGCAGTACTTC.

The chain links TRBV27 to TRBJ2-3, with TRBD2 matching 9 bases. Losses at the gene ends were 6 bases for V and 2 bases for J; bases not matched to a gene: 3. The CDR3 sequence is 14 residues long. CDR1 and CDR2 (germline): MNHEY, SMNVEV (reference sequence). The CDR3 nucleotides read TGTGCCAGCAGCTTAGCGGGAGCCACAGATACGCAGTATTTT. Translated: CASSLAGATDTQYF.

The CDR3 protein is CASSRDRGLNEQFF. The CDR3 DNA sequence: TGTGCCAGCAGTCGGGACAGGGGGTTGAATGAGCAGTTCTTC. V and J are TRBV6-1 and TRBJ2-1, with 11 positions matching TRBD1. V shed 5 bases and J 7 bases; nucleotides not matched to a gene: 4. Per the germline V gene, CDR1 is MNHNS and CDR2 is SASEGT. The CDR3 loop spans 14 amino acids.

The chain joins TRBV5-6 to TRBJ2-7, with D possibly TRBD2 on 5 matching bases. The germline CDR1 and CDR2 sequences are SGHDT and YYEEEE. The CDR3 totals 13 residues. Trimming stripped 1 base from V and 1 base from J, with 6 bases between. The CDR3 loop is CASSLRGSYEQYF. CDR3 nucleotide sequence: TGTGCCAGCAGCTTGCGAGGGTCCTACGAGCAGTACTTC.

DNA of the CDR3: TGTGCCAGCAGTCGGACAGCTATCAACTACGAGCAGTACTTC. The encoded protein is CASSRTAINYEQYF. The chain combines TRBV28 with TRBJ2-7; D possibly corresponds to TRBD1 (6 bases). There are 14 residues in the CDR3. CDR1 and CDR2 (germline): MDHEN, SYDVKM. V shed 5 bases and J shed 3 bases, with 14 bases lying between them. The complete variable domain, with remaining parts taken from reference TRBV28 and TRBJ2-7, reads DVKVTQSSRYLVKRTGEKVFLECVQDMDHENMFWYRQDPGLGLRLIYFSYDVKMKEKGDIPEGYSVSREKKERFSLILESASTNQTSMYLCASSRTAINYEQYFGPGTRLTVT.

The chain couples TRBV27 to TRBJ2-1, with 7 bases matching TRBD2. From germline, CDR1 is MNHEY and CDR2 SMNVEV (reference sequence). The CDR3 covers 22 residues. V lost 1 base and J lost 3; bases outside the gene matches: 24. The CDR3 nucleotides read TGTGCCAGCAGTTTATTGTGGAAGTTACCCATCGAAGGTAGCGGGTACTACAATGAGCAGTTCTTC. Amino acids: CASSLLWKLPIEGSGYYNEQFF.

V is TRBV7-3 and J is TRBJ2-5; D is ambiguous. The CDR3 length is 15 residues. Trimming took 3 bases from V and 1 from J, leaving 12 bases between them. The germline gives CDR1 SGHTA, CDR2 FQGTGA. For the CDR3, the DNA is TGTGCCAGCAGCTTTAACCCAGCCCCCCAAGAGACCCAGTACTTC. Protein: CASSFNPAPQETQYF.

For the CDR3, the DNA is TGTGCCTGGAGTGTACGGAGTACTTTATCCTACGAGCAGTACTTC. Translation: CAWSVRSTLSYEQYF. The V call is TRBV30, the J call TRBJ2-7, with D unresolved. The V gene lost 0 bases and the J gene lost 1 base, with 13 bases spanning the gap. The CDR3 contains 15 residues. CDR1 is GTSNPN and CDR2 is SVGIG in the germline V gene (reference sequence).

The V gene is TRBV5-1, the J gene TRBJ2-6; D is perhaps TRBD2 (6 bases). Germline-derived CDR1 and CDR2 are SGHRS and YFSETQ. The CDR3 is made up of 18 amino acids. V lost 1 base and J lost 0, with 14 bases in between. The CDR3 protein is CASSLYEGGYSGANVLTF. The CDR3 DNA sequence: TGCGCCAGCAGCTTGTACGAGGGAGGTTACTCTGGGGCCAACGTCCTGACTTTC.

The rearrangement joins TRBV7-3 to TRBJ2-3; possible D gene TRBD1, 6 bases. The CDR3 totals 18 residues. Germline CDR1 is SGHTA and CDR2 is FQGTGA. Trimming stripped 0 bases from V and 0 bases from J, with 16 bases between. CDR3 DNA sequence: TGTGCCAGCAGCTTAACGGGGGCCTTACTCGCTAGCACAGATACGCAGTATTTT. Translating gives CASSLTGALLASTDTQYF.

About this clone itself: This CDR3 is also generated by other DNA sequences in the sample. The chain links TRBV5-8 to TRBJ2-3; no definite D call. Germline CDR1 is SGHTS and CDR2 is YDEGEE. This CDR3 is built from 15 residues. V was shortened by 5 bases and J by 0 bases, with 13 bases between the two germline ends. CDR3 DNA sequence: TGTGCCAGCAGAGGTATAGGCGGAAGCACAGATACGCAGTATTTT. It codes for CASRGIGGSTDTQYF.

The rearrangement joins TRBV5-1 to TRBJ1-4; a weak D match, TRBD1 (5 bases). V was shortened by 1 base and J by 3 bases, with 13 bases between the two germline ends. Germline CDR1 reads SGHRS; CDR2 reads YFSETQ. The CDR3 runs to 16 residues. The CDR3 coding sequence is TGCGCCAGCAGCTTGATCCCGGGACTCCCTAATGAAAAACTGTTTTTT. Its protein product is CASSLIPGLPNEKLFF.

This chain connects TRBV7-9 to TRBJ1-1, with D unresolved. The V end lost 5 bases, the J end lost 7 bases, and 5 bases lay between the germline ends. Germline CDR1 and CDR2: SEHNR and FQNEAQ (reference sequence). CDR3 length: 10 amino acids. The CDR3 nucleotides read TGTGCCAGCAGCCAAGGTGAAGCTTTCTTT. Protein: CASSQGEAFF.

The J gene is TRBJ1-2, the V gene TRBV5-1; 9 bases map to TRBD1. The CDR3 extends over 14 amino acids. The germline CDR1 and CDR2 sequences are SGHRS and YFSETQ. V dropped 4 bases and J dropped 4; count of bases not matched to a gene: 5. CDR3 region: CASSPDRGFYGYTF. The CDR3 DNA sequence: TGCGCCAGCAGCCCGGACAGGGGTTTCTATGGCTACACCTTC.

In its sample, this clone was seen a few times. The chain has TRBV28 and TRBJ1-2; D is unresolved. CDR3 size: 12 residues. Germline loops: CDR1 MDHEN, CDR2 SYDVKM. Deletions cut 5 bases from V and 6 bases from J, with 10 bases between. As DNA, the CDR3 is TGTGCCAGCAGTCGGACGGAGAATGGCTACACCTTC. This codes for CASSRTENGYTF.

J is TRBJ1-3 and V is TRBV30; a weak D match, TRBD1 (5 bases). The CDR3 contains 15 residues. Trimming left V 7 bases short and J 1 base short, with 17 bases between. Germline V gene data show CDR1 as GTSNPN and CDR2 as SVGIG (reference sequence). CDR3 DNA: TGTGCCTCCATCTGGGGGGGGTTGTCTGGAAACACCATATATTTT. It is translated as CASIWGGLSGNTIYF. The variable domain in full, completed from reference TRBV30 and TRBJ1-3, reads SQTIHQWPATLVQPVGSPLSLECTVEGTSNPNLYWYRQAAGRGLQLLFYSVGIGQISSEVPQNLSASRPQDRQFILSSKKLLLSDSGFYLCASIWGGLSGNTIYFGEGSWLTVV.

J is TRBJ2-2 and V is TRBV6-5, with 8 bases identical to TRBD1. The germline CDR1 and CDR2 sequences are MNHEY and SVGAGI. V was clipped by 4 bases and J by 5 bases; unmatched bases: 6. The CDR3 contains 15 residues. CDR3 loop: CASSWTGLGTGELFF. The CDR3 DNA sequence: TGTGCCAGCAGTTGGACAGGGTTGGGGACCGGGGAGCTGTTTTTT.

V and J are TRBV29-1 and TRBJ2-7, with TRBD1 matching 9 bases. CDR3 length equals 14 residues. With 2 bases clipped from V and 5 bases from J, the junction kept 7 bases outside the gene matches. Germline CDR1 SQVTM, CDR2 ANQGSEA. The CDR3 spells CSVESRQGVHEQYF. Written as DNA, the CDR3 is TGCAGCGTTGAAAGCCGACAGGGGGTCCACGAGCAGTACTTC.

By share of the sample, this clone is medium-sized. The chain employs TRBV10-3 and TRBJ2-7; a possible D gene is TRBD2 (6 bases). The CDR3 runs to 19 residues. Germline CDR1 and CDR2: ENHRY and SYGVKD. Trimming took 0 bases from V and 4 from J, leaving 25 bases between them. The CDR3 bases are TGTGCCATCAGTGAGTCCGAAGCGGGTCCTTACCCCGATTTGTACGAGCAGTACTTC. Translating gives CAISESEAGPYPDLYEQYF.